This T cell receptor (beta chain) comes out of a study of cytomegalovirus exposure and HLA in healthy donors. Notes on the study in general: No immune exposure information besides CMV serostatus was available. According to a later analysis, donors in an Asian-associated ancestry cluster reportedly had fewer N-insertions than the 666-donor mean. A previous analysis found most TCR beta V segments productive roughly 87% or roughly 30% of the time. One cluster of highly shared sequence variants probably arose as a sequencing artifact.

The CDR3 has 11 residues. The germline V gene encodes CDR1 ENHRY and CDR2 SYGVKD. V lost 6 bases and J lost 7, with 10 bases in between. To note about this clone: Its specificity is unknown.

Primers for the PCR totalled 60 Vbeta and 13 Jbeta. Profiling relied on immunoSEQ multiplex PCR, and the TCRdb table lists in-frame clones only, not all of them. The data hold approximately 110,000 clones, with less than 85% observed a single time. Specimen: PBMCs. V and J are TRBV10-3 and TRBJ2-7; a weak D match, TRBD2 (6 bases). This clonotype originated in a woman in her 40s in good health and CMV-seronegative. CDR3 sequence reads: CAISERGEQYF. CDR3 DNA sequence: TGTGCCATCAGCGAACGGGGGGAGCAGTACTTC.